This is a list of T cell receptor beta chains from one sample in a study of regulatory T cells. Data came from immunoSEQ multiplex PCR; TCRdb stores just in-frame clones and leaves some out. The sample includes roughly 30,000 clones, about nine tenths of them seen just once. The sample consisted of conventional CD4+ T cells sorted from blood. Source of these receptors: a person aged 18 to 35 with CD3G deficiency. CDR3s leave out the opening cysteine and the closing phenylalanine or tryptophan. The order of the fields is J gene, CDR3 length, V gene, CDR3 protein.

TRBJ1-5 | 13 | TRBV29-1 | SVRSGTGVYQPQH
TRBJ1-3 | 12 | TRBV18 | ASSPPSSRDTIY
TRBJ2-1 | 13 | TRBV19 | ASSSDFPSFNEQF
TRBJ2-6 | 12 | TRBV6-1 | ASEGYSGANVLT
TRBJ2-5 | 12 | TRBV19 | ASSRDHVSETQY
TRBJ2-1 | 14 | TRBV19 | ASSIRAPSGHNEQF
TRBJ1-2 | 12 | TRBV28 | ASVRAPGYSAYT
TRBJ2-1 | 13 | TRBV5-1 | ASSLGSGRGNEQF
TRBJ2-1 | 14 | TRBV19 | ASSSRGGVSYNEQF
TRBJ2-6 | 14 | TRBV10-3 | AISEGAGPGANVLT
TRBJ2-1 | 14 | TRBV28 | ASSLGGQGFYNEQF
TRBJ1-2 | 11 | TRBV6-6 | ASSIRGSKGYT
TRBJ2-1 | 12 | TRBV6-6 | ASSYGASGNEQF
TRBJ2-7 | 13 | TRBV9 | ASSVDAGGQRKQY
TRBJ2-3 | 13 | TRBV5-1 | ASSLTGESTDTQY
TRBJ2-5 | 9 | TRBV18 | ASSSEGTQY
TRBJ1-1 | 9 | TRBV7-9 | ASSLRGEAF
TRBJ2-5 | 14 | TRBV7-2 | ASSLDKRGYTETQY
TRBJ2-1 | 13 | TRBV5-1 | ASSLGAGPYNEQF
TRBJ2-7 | 13 | TRBV5-1 | ASSLMYDSPREQY
TRBJ2-7 | 13 | TRBV10-3 | AIATRGSPPYEQY
TRBJ2-5 | 10 | TRBV30 | AWSALFGTQY
TRBJ2-5 | 12 | TRBV7-8 | ASSPRTGGETQY
TRBJ2-2 | 14 | TRBV9 | ASSASPSGKGGELF
TRBJ2-7 | 14 | TRBV27 | ASSLGDLGSSYEQY
TRBJ2-5 | 11 | TRBV5-1 | ASSTGTFGTQY
TRBJ1-5 | 16 | TRBV7-9 | ASTRSGTGRGGNQPQH
TRBJ2-5 | 10 | TRBV2 | ASSEVEETQY
TRBJ2-3 | 12 | TRBV5-1 | ASSYQGRTDTQY
TRBJ2-3 | 10 | TRBV30 | AWGLAGDTQY
TRBJ1-1 | 12 | TRBV7-8 | ASSQGGVGTEAF
TRBJ2-5 | 12 | TRBV7-9 | ASSLRGPQETQY
TRBJ1-1 | 11 | TRBV6-1 | ASKDRDATEAF
TRBJ1-1 | 12 | TRBV11-2 | ASSFRVLNTEAF
TRBJ2-5 | 16 | TRBV15 | ATSRTRTSGGAGETQY
TRBJ2-1 | 13 | TRBV19 | ASSFGGSNYNEQF
TRBJ2-2 | 14 | TRBV1 | TSRTLGVPNTGELF
TRBJ2-3 | 13 | TRBV5-1 | ASSPTPAGADTQY
TRBJ1-3 | 11 | TRBV2 | ASSGEGINTIY
TRBJ2-2 | 12 | TRBV6-1 | ASSATAYTGELF
TRBJ2-1 | 16 | TRBV11-2 | ASSLKGGSPSPYNEQF
TRBJ2-1 | 13 | TRBV5-1 | ASSPQERGYNEQF